This T cell receptor beta chain was recorded in a study of cytomegalovirus exposure and HLA in healthy donors. The donors, nominally healthy at sampling, likely had unrecorded immune exposures. Researchers ran the PCR with 60 Vbeta and 13 Jbeta primers. Sequenced by immunoSEQ multiplex PCR; TCRdb stores in-frame clones only, minus some. The repertoire holds 130,000 or so clones, with 75% to 90% as singletons. Specimen: PBMCs. This TCR derives from a woman aged 30 to 39 in good health and CMV-seropositive.

CDR3 in DNA: TGTGCCAGCAGTTTATCAGGGGTTCCCACCGGGGAGCTGTTTTTT. Its protein is CASSLSGVPTGELFF. The V and J genes are TRBV27 and TRBJ2-2, with D maybe TRBD1 (5 bases). The germline V and J ends were trimmed by 0 bases and 4 bases, with 9 bases remaining between them. This CDR3 comprises 15 residues. CDR1 is MNHEY and CDR2 is SMNVEV in the germline V gene (reference sequence).